This TCR beta chain was profiled in a study of blood T cells in healthy people across ages. Findings of the study overall: There were more naive CD4+ cells and higher diversity in long-lived donors than in aged donors.

To note about this clonotype: Its matching antigen is unknown.

The use of a sample-barcoded 5' primer and a J-beta primer mix characterized a second PCR of roughly 6 to 11 cycles. TCRdb re-called the 5' RACE reads through MiXCR, storing one row per CDR3 protein. Among about 830,000 distinct CDR3 sequences listed, under 80% were seen once. This clonotype was sampled from a man between 25 and 39 years old in good health. Sequenced material: blood.

CDR3 residues: CASSQGRDTNEQYF. CDR3 nucleotides: TGCGCCAGCAGCCAAGGCAGGGATACGAACGAGCAGTACTTC. This chain connects TRBV4-1 to TRBJ2-7; the D gene is possibly TRBD1 (5 bases). V shed 1 base and J shed 5 bases, with 12 bases lying between them. This CDR3 is built from 14 residues. The germline V gene has CDR1 MGHRA and CDR2 YSYEKL.